This paragraph reports one T cell receptor (beta chain). What it binds is unknown. Using immunoSEQ multiplex PCR, the repertoire was profiled, and TCRdb retains in-frame clones only, with some absent. The profile covers about 350,000 clones, with 86% appearing a single time and around 10% taken by the ten largest. The data stem from a study of Ad26.COV2.S vaccination and SARS-CoV-2 variants. Study results and caveats: Marked by substantial breadth, spike-specific CD8+ and CD4+ T cell responses were reportedly seen after vaccination.

This CDR3 is built from 14 residues. CDR1 is MDHEN, CDR2 SYDVKM, per germline. The ends were cut back, 3 bases at V and 3 bases at J, with 12 bases in the middle. Stated treatment: around 19 received Ad26.COV2.S at low or high dose, single or two shots; roughly 5 received placebo; per-sample allocation not given. Collection of the samples took place on day 63 after the first injection of vaccine or placebo. The specimen comprised peripheral blood, sampled in a trial of Ad26.COV2.S vaccine versus placebo. The sequence was obtained from a person aged 18-60 years who received the Ad26.COV2.S COVID-19 vaccine or a placebo. The chain links TRBV28 to TRBJ2-7; D is perhaps TRBD1 (6 bases). The CDR3 nucleotides read TGTGCCAGCAGTTTGGCAGGGGTCATCTACGAGCAGTACTTC. It translates to CASSLAGVIYEQYF.